This T cell receptor beta chain was sequenced for a study of CD8 T cells in Susac syndrome (dated by TCRdb to about 2019). For the wider study: Whether CD8+ T cell activation and differentiation in Susac syndrome was antigen driven was tested using repertoire sequencing. The clonality of the CD8+ T cell repertoire was compared across over 9 healthy donors, some 14 Susac syndrome patients and roughly 15 multiple sclerosis patients. On the study overall, not on this receptor specifically: The study acknowledged that relatively few individuals were included in the TCR sequencing and HLA analysis.

High-throughput TCR beta sequencing profiled peripheral blood CD8+ and CD4+ T cells from healthy donors, Susac syndrome patients and multiple sclerosis patients. Treatment-naive patients with stable or active relapsing-remitting disease fulfilling revised McDonald criteria were used as multiple sclerosis controls. Bulk CD8+ and CD4+ T cells were purified by magnetic negative isolation, while CD8+ TEMRA cells were enriched using FACS. Blood was drawn into EDTA tubes, processed within 24 hours, and PBMCs were isolated by density gradient centrifugation. PBMCs intended for TCR sequencing were cryopreserved in liquid nitrogen and thawed later in a water bath at 37 degrees C. Purity of sorted or isolated CD4+, CD8+ and CD8+ TEMRA cells was at least 90%. Of note for this clonotype: What antigen it recognizes has not been identified. Per-nucleotide qualities are absent, and no much larger clonotype sits a single base away.

The CDR3 contains 16 residues, cysteine and phenylalanine counted. The read is trimmed to its CDR3 DNA, 48 bases read in frame from base 1. RNA was extracted using the RNeasy kit, and about 0.45 to 1 microgram was reverse transcribed with random hexamers. The immunoSEQ multiplex PCR assay, covering 54 Vbeta and 13 Jbeta segments, was used to amplify TCR beta CDR3 regions. To correct PCR amplification bias, a synthetic template baseline was used for both primer optimization and computational correction. The published analysis was carried out like this. Reads were annotated to V, D and J genes per IMGT and analyzed with immunoSEQ Analyzer, keeping only productive sequences. Clonality was calculated as one minus the Shannon entropy normalized by log2 of the number of productive unique sequences. Public and private clones were assessed among the 100 most prevalent clones of each patient and control. Clones were defined as Susac-specific when absent from the healthy and MS cohorts, from about 1,100 published viral clones and from other ImmuneACCESS disease sequences. TCRdb passed the public sequencing reads through fastp at Q25 and MiXCR, retaining productive beta sequences. Every distinct CDR3 protein forms one entry, paired with its most common genes and DNA. V and J calls and clone size were set by TCRdb, not the authors. The table for this sample lists 400,000 or so distinct CDR3 sequences; more than 80% of them were counted only once. Clones ranked in the top ten supply under 0.15% of the sample.

What was sequenced was CD8+ T cells from PBMCs. The clonotype comes from a human donor with multiple sclerosis. The V and J segments used are TRBV12-2 and TRBJ2-3. TRBV12-2 is listed as a pseudogene. The bases are TGTGCAAGTCGCTTAGGGTCGCTAGCGACCACAGATACGCAGTATTTT. It is translated as CASRLGSLATTDTQYF.